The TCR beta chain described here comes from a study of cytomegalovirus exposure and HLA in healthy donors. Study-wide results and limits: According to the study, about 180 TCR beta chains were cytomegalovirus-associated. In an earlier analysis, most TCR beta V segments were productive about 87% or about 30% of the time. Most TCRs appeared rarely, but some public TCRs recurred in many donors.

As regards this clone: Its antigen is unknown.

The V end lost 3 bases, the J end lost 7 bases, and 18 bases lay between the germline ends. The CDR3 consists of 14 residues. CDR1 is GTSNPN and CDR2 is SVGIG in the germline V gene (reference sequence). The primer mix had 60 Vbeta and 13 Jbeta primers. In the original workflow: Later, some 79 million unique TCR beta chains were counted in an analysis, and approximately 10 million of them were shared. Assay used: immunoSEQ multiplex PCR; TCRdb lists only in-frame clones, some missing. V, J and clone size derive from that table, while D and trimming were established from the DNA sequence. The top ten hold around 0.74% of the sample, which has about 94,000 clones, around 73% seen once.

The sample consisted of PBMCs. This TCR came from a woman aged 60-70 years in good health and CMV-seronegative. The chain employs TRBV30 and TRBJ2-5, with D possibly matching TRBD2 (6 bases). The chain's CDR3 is CAWSPTGAGGTQYF. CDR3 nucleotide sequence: TGTGCCTGGAGCCCGACGGGAGCAGGCGGGACCCAGTACTTC. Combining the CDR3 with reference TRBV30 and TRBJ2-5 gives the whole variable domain SQTIHQWPATLVQPVGSPLSLECTVEGTSNPNLYWYRQAAGRGLQLLFYSVGIGQISSEVPQNLSASRPQDRQFILSSKKLLLSDSGFYLCAWSPTGAGGTQYFGPGTRLLVL.